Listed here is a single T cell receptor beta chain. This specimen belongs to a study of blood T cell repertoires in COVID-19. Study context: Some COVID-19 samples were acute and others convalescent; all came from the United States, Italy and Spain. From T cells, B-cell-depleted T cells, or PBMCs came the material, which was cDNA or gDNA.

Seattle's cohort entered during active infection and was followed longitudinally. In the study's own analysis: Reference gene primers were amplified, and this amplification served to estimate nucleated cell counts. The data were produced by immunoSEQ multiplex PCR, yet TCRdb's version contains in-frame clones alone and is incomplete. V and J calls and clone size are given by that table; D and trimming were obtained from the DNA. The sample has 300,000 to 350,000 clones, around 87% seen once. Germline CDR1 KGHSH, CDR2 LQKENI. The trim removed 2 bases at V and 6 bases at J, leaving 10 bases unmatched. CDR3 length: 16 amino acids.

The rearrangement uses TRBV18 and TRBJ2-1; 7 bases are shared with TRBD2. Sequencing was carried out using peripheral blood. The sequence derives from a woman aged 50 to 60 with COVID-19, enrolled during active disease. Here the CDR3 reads CASSPDGVGGGNEQFF. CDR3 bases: TGTGCCAGCTCACCAGACGGAGTTGGGGGGGGCAATGAGCAGTTCTTC.